This T cell receptor beta chain originates from a study of beta chain features in type 1 diabetes (dated by TCRdb to 2016 to 2018). Turning to the overall study: Mean age, gender distribution, total cell number and subset yield were not different between patients and healthy donors. A total of around 110,000,000 sorted cells were examined across all samples, and RNA yield correlated strongly with the number of cells per subset. The study compared the TCRB repertoires of sorted circulating CD4+ T cell subsets in recently diagnosed type 1 diabetes patients with those in matched healthy donors. Naive and central memory subsets were obtained from all 30 or so donors, but regulatory and stem cell-like memory subsets were isolated from only 8 patients and roughly 8 healthy donors. Overall results and qualifications from the work: The naive, central memory and regulatory TCRB repertoires appeared to resemble one another more closely among patients than among healthy donors. PCR may preferentially amplify shorter templates, but because patient and control samples were amplified and corrected together, any resulting skew would affect both groups equally. Fewer insertions and more nucleotide deletions at VDJ recombination sites were observed in patients with type 1 diabetes, implying thymic rearrangement abnormalities. Because cDNA was sequenced instead of genomic DNA, highly expressing activated cells could be over-represented, though the groups showed no difference in activation or CD3 levels. Because the HLA sub-analyses included only small numbers of individuals, any influence of HLA type on TCRB rearrangement was left unresolved. A moderate but significant shortening of TCRB CDR3 length was observed in type 1 diabetes patients in all four CD4+ subsets.

The CDR3 starts with the cysteine, ends with the phenylalanine, and has 12 residues. Only CDR3 DNA remains: 36 bases, in frame from the first base. V loses 7 bases, J loses 2 bases, and the germline ends lie 9 bases apart. CDR1 MNHEY and CDR2 SVGAGI were looked up in the germline V gene. Each donor gave one peripheral blood draw, averaging approximately 0.12 L, which was collected into heparinised tubes. A BD FACSAria II was used to sort naive, central memory, regulatory and stem cell-like memory CD4+ T cells with a panel that included CD45RO, CCR7, CD25, CD127, CD95 and CD27. Purity was above 95% for every sorted population. PBMCs were isolated right away by Lymphoprep density gradient centrifugation and were stained directly, without culture. So that batch effects would be minimized, each experiment stained and sorted samples in pairs, pairing one healthy donor with one patient. A note on this clone: Its antigen is currently not known. No quality values exist for individual bases; no much larger clone is one base distant.

The entire amount of isolated RNA was reverse transcribed using the High Capacity cDNA Reverse Transcription Kit, so the sequenced TCRB transcripts were expressed ones. Deep immunoSEQ sequencing was performed on naive, central memory and regulatory T cell samples, with an average of roughly 3.3 million total reads per sample. After sorted cells were lysed in RLT buffer, RNA was extracted with DNase-treated RNeasy Micro or Mini kits, with the choice depending on cell number. Each cell subset was processed on its own to prevent cross-contamination, while patient and healthy donor samples were processed together. Using the immunoSEQ multiplex PCR, TCRB sequences were amplified from cDNA into 87-bp fragments spanning the CDR3 region. Sequencing of the amplicons was performed on the Illumina HiSeq platform. The paper's processing steps were these. Synthetic template baselines were used to correct PCR bias computationally, reads within Hamming distance 2 were collapsed, and singletons that could not be merged were discarded. Reads were aligned against IMGT so that V, D and J genes, CDR3 length and insertions or deletions at six rearrangement sites could be assigned. Within each subset, clonotype counts were normalized to the number of sorted cells before true diversity and Gini coefficients were calculated with the tcR R package. Repertoire sharing was quantified using the overlap coefficient calculated on TCRB nucleotide sequences. As a proxy for the pre-selection repertoire, out-of-frame TCRB sequences from naive cells were analyzed. The source is immuneACCESS, and TCRdb retained only in-frame sequences with V and J called. Part of the clones is not carried over; for the studies checked, unresolved V genes explain less than half of this, and the remainder is unexplained. For V, J and clone size, that table is used; D and trimming come from the DNA. The sample table lists about 370,000 clones, around 16% of them with a count of one. Approximately 0.02% of the sample lies in the top ten.

The specimen was naive CD4+ T cells from blood. The cell subset or site label corresponds to: true naive CD4+ T cells. This clonotype was obtained from a woman aged 18-35 years in good health. Here the chain combines TRBV6-5 and TRBJ2-7; TRBD1 could be the D gene, as 5 bases match. This receptor carries the CDR3 CASNKGPYEQYF. Here is the DNA: TGTGCCAGCAACAAGGGGCCCTACGAGCAGTACTTC.